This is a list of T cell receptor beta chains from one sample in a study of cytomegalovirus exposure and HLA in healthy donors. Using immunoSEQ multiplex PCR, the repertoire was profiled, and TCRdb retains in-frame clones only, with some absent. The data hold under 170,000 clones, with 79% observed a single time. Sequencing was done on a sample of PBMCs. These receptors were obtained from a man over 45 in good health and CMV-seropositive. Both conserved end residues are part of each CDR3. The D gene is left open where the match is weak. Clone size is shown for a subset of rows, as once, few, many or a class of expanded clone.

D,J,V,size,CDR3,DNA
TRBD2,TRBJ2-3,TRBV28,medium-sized,CASSSRTSVTVSTDTQYF,TGTGCCAGCAGTTCCCGGACTAGCGTGACTGTCAGCACAGATACGCAGTATTTT
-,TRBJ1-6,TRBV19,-,CASSNPLGDSYNSPLHF,TGTGCCAGTAGTAACCCCCTCGGAGACTCCTATAATTCACCCCTCCACTTT
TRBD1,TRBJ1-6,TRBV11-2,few,CASSTGRGLFLHF,TGTGCCAGCAGCACCGGCAGGGGGCTTTTCCTCCACTTT
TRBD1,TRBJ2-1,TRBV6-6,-,CASSYGTGDYNEQFF,TGTGCCAGCAGTTACGGGACAGGGGACTACAATGAGCAGTTCTTC
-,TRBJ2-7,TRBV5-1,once,CASSTGLSSYEQYF,TGCGCCAGCAGCACCGGACTGAGCTCCTACGAGCAGTACTTC
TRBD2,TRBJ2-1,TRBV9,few,CASSVVSSGNIYSSYNEQFF,TGTGCCAGCAGCGTAGTTTCTAGCGGGAATATCTATAGCTCCTACAATGAGCAGTTCTTC
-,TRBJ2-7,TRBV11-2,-,CASSLDRYEQYF,TGTGCCAGCAGCTTAGATCGGTACGAGCAGTACTTC
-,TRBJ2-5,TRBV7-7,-,CASSLGRDSGTQYF,TGTGCTAGCAGCTTGGGTCGGGATTCGGGGACCCAGTACTTC
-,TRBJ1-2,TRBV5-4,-,CASSSSTTGTYGYTF,TGTGCCAGCAGCTCATCTACGACAGGAACCTATGGCTACACCTTC
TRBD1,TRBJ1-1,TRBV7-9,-,CASSNRGMNTEAFF,TGTGCCAGCAGTAACAGGGGGATGAACACTGAAGCTTTCTTT
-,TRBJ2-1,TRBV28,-,CASRPWSDYNEQFF,TGTGCCAGCCGTCCCTGGAGCGACTACAATGAGCAGTTCTTC
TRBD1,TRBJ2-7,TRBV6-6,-,CASSYSSDREDEQYF,TGTGCCAGCAGTTACTCCTCGGACAGGGAGGACGAGCAGTACTTC
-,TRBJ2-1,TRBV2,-,CASSDTGSGQRFF,TGTGCCAGCAGTGATACAGGTTCGGGCCAACGGTTCTTC
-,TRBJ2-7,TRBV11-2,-,CASSSGTAGAAQYF,TGTGCCAGCAGCTCAGGCACAGCTGGGGCTGCGCAGTACTTC
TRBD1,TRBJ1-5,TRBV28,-,CASSLPGDRGVSNQPQHF,TGTGCCAGCAGTTTACCAGGAGACAGGGGCGTTAGCAATCAGCCCCAGCATTTT
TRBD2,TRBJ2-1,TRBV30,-,CAWRGTSGSASYNEQFF,TGTGCCTGGAGAGGGACTAGCGGGAGTGCGTCCTACAATGAGCAGTTCTTC
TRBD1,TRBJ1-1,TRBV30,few,CAGDRGLGTEAFF,TGTGCCGGAGACAGGGGATTGGGCACTGAAGCTTTCTTT
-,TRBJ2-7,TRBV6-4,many,CASRLTLLSLYEQYF,TGTGCCAGCAGGCTGACTCTACTATCTCTCTACGAGCAGTACTTC
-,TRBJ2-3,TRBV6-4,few,CASSDSGEGDTQYF,TGTGCCAGCAGTGACTCGGGAGAGGGTGATACGCAGTATTTT
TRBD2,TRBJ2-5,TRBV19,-,CASRTRSGSRTQYF,TGTGCCAGTAGAACCCGTAGCGGGAGTAGGACCCAGTACTTC
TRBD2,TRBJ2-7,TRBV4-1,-,CASSQGRLAGGREQYF,TGCGCCAGCAGCCAAGGACGACTAGCGGGAGGACGAGAGCAGTACTTC
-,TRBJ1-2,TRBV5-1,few,CASSLWPNYGYTF,TGCGCCAGCAGCTTGTGGCCAAACTATGGCTACACCTTC
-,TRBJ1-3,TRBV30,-,CACSPGDTIYF,TGTGCCTGTAGCCCCGGGGACACCATATATTTT
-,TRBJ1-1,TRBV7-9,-,CSSSLVRTEAFF,TGTTCCAGCAGCTTAGTGCGGACTGAAGCTTTCTTT
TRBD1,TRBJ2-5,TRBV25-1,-,CASSEAGTGDETQYF,TGTGCCAGCAGTGAAGCGGGGACAGGGGACGAGACCCAGTACTTC
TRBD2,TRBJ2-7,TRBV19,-,CASSPLSGTSGTYEQYF,TGTGCCAGTAGTCCCTTGAGCGGCACTAGCGGGACCTACGAGCAGTACTTC
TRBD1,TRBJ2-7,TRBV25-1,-,CASSNRGRNEQYF,TGTGCCAGCAGTAATAGGGGGCGCAACGAGCAGTACTTC
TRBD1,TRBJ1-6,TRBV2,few,CASSEAAGTGGGSPLHF,TGTGCCAGCAGTGAAGCAGCCGGGACAGGGGGGGGTTCACCCCTCCACTTT
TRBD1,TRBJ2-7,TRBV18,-,CASSPPRGLPYEQYF,TGTGCCAGCTCACCACCGAGGGGGCTGCCCTACGAGCAGTACTTC